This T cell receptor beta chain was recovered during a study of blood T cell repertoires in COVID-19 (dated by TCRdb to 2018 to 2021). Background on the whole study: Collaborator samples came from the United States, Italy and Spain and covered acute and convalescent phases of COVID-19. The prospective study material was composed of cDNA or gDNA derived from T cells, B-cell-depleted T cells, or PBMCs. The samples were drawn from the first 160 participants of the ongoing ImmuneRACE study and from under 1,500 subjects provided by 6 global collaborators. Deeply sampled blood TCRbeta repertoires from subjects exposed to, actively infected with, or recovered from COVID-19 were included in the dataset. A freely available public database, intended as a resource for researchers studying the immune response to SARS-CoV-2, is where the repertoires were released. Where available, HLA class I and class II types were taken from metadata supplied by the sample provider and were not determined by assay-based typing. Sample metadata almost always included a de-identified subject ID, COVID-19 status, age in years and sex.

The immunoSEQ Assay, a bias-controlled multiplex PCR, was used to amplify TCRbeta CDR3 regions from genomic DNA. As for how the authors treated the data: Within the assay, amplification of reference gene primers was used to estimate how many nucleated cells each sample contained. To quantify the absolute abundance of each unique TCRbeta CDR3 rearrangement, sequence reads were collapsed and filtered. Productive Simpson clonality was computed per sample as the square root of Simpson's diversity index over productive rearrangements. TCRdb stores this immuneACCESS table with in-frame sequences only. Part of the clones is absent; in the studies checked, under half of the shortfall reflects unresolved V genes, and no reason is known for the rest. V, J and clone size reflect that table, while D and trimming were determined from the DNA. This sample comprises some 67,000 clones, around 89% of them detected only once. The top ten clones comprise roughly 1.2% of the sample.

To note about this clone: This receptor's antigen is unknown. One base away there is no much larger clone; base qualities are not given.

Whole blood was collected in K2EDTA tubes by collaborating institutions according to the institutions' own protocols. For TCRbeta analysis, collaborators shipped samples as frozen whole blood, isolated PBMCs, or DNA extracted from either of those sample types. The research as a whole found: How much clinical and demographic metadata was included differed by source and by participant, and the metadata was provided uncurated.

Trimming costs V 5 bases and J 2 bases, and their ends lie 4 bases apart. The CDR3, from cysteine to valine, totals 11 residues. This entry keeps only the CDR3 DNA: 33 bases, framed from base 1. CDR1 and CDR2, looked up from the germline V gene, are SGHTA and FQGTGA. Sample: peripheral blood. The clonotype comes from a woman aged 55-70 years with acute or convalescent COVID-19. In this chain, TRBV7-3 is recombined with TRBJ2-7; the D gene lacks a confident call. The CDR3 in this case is CASSLPYEQYV. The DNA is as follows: TGTGCCAGCAGCCTTCCCTACGAGCAGTACGTC.